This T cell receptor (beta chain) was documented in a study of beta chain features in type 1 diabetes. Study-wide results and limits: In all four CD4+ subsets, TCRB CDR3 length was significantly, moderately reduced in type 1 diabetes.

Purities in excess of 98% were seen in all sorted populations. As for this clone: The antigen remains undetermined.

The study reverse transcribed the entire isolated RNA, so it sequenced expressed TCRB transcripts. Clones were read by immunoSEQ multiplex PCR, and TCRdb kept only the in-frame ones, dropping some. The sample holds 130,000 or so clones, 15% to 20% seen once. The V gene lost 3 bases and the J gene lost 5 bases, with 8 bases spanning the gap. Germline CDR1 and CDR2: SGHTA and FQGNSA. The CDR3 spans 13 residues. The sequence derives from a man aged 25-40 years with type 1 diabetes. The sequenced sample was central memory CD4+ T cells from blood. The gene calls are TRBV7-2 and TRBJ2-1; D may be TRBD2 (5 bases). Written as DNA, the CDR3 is TGTGCCAGCAGCTTCCGGGAAAACAATGAGCAGTTCTTC. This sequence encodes CASSFRENNEQFF.